Following are 10 T cell receptor beta chains from one sample sequenced in a study of T-cell memory formation after mild COVID-19. TCRdb reprocessed the 5' RACE reads with MiXCR, giving one entry per CDR3 protein. The sample holds some 280,000 distinct CDR3 sequences, about 16% seen once. The sequenced sample consisted of PBMCs or a T cell subset sorted from them (not recorded which). These receptors were taken from a man younger than 30 who had mild COVID-19 (a few samples of this study predate the infection). Cell type and time point are not known.

Note on this clonotype: Germline and junction disagree at one end, which may indicate a read error. This rearrangement joins TRBV6-2 or TRBV6-3 to TRBJ2-3; possible D gene TRBD2, 6 bases. Germline V gene data show CDR1 as MNHEY and CDR2 as SVGEGT. The CDR3 consists of 19 residues. In DNA, the CDR3 is TGTGCCAGAAGTTACTCGGCGGACGGGGGTATCGGCCACACAGATACGCAGTATTTT. Amino acid sequence: CARSYSADGGIGHTDTQYF.

The chain couples TRBV12-3 or TRBV12-4 to TRBJ1-3; D remains ambiguous. The CDR3 runs 14 residues. Trimming stripped 2 bases from V and 2 bases from J, with 7 bases between. The CDR3 reads CASSLRTTGNTIYF. In DNA form, the CDR3 reads TGTGCCAGCAGTTTACGGACGACTGGAAACACCATATATTTT.

This clonotype was detected a few times. The V and J genes are TRBV10-3 and TRBJ2-5; D not certain. Deletions cut 6 bases from V and 3 bases from J, with 11 bases between. Germline V gives CDR1 ENHRY, CDR2 SYGVKD. The CDR3 is made up of 13 amino acids. The CDR3: CAISIPGEETQYF. The CDR3 DNA reads as TGTGCCATCAGCATTCCTGGGGAAGAGACCCAGTACTTC.

This clonotype appeared a few times. CDR3 coding DNA: TGTGCCAGCAGCTCCCACCGGGCTAGCGGGGAGACCTACAATGAGCAGTTCTTC. Translating gives CASSSHRASGETYNEQFF. This sequence joins TRBV7-3 and TRBJ2-1; 9 bases line up with TRBD2. The CDR3 consists of 18 residues. The germline V gene encodes CDR1 SGHTA and CDR2 FQGTGA. The V and J ends lost 4 bases and 2 bases, in that order; junction bases with no gene match: 12.

In its sample, this clonotype was seen a few times. The chain is built from TRBV7-2 and TRBJ1-2; no clear D gene. This CDR3 is built from 15 residues. The V end lost 5 bases, the J end lost 5 bases, and 18 bases lay between the germline ends. The V gene's germline CDR1 is SGHTA and CDR2 FQGNSA. CDR3 bases: TGTGCCAGCAGCAATCCCTGGGCCAACACATATGGCTACACCTTC. Its protein product is CASSNPWANTYGYTF.

The chain recombines TRBV28 with TRBJ2-7; TRBD1 aligns across 8 bases. Trimming cost V 2 bases and J 6 bases; bases outside gene matches: 6. CDR1 MDHEN and CDR2 SYDVKM come from the germline V gene. The CDR3 runs to 14 residues. CDR3 loop: CASSLAGTGSEQYV. As DNA, the CDR3 is TGTGCCAGCAGTTTAGCCGGGACAGGCTCCGAGCAGTACGTC.

The gene calls are TRBV20-1 and TRBJ2-7; D is undetermined. Trimming shortened V by 0 bases and J by 9 bases, and 12 bases separated the two germline ends. Germline V gene lookup returns CDR1 DFQATT and CDR2 SNEGSKA (reference sequence). The CDR3 contains 12 residues. The CDR3 is CSARDSNSPQYF. In nucleotides, the CDR3 is TGCAGTGCTAGAGATAGTAACAGCCCGCAGTACTTC.

This clonotype was counted a few times. This chain connects TRBV6-6 to TRBJ1-4; D is unresolved. Looked up from germline, CDR1 is MNHNY and CDR2 is SVGAGI (reference sequence). The CDR3 extends over 14 amino acids. The V end lost 8 bases, the J end lost 4 bases, and 14 bases lay between the germline ends. CDR3 nucleotide sequence: TGTGCCAGCTCCTCTCCAGGCCGTAATGAAAAACTGTTTTTT. As protein: CASSSPGRNEKLFF.

The rearrangement links TRBV7-8 to TRBJ2-5; no clear D. This CDR3 contains 14 residues. Between the trimmed V and J ends, which lost 5 bases and 2 bases, there was a span of 12 bases. The germline gives CDR1 SGHVS, CDR2 FQNEAQ. The CDR3 sequence: CASSLESEQETQYF. The CDR3 DNA follows: TGTGCCAGCAGCCTAGAATCCGAACAAGAGACCCAGTACTTC. Combining the CDR3 with reference TRBV7-8 and TRBJ2-5 gives the whole variable domain GAGVSQSPRYKVAKRGQDVALRCDPISGHVSLFWYQQALGQGPEFLTYFQNEAQLDKSGLPSDRFFAERPEGSVSTLKIQRTQQEDSAVYLCASSLESEQETQYFGPGTRLLVL.

This clonotype was observed a few times. The chain has TRBV29-1 and TRBJ2-1; the D gene is possibly TRBD1 (5 bases). Deletions cut 2 bases from V and 8 bases from J, with 13 bases between. Per germline, CDR1 SQVTM and CDR2 ANQGSEA. The CDR3 has 13 residues. Here the CDR3 DNA reads TGCAGCGTTGAACAGGGCCCTCGGTATGAGCAGTTCTTC. As protein: CSVEQGPRYEQFF.